The clone carrying this T cell receptor (beta chain) was counted only a few times. This entry comes from a study of blood T cells in healthy people across ages. Germline CDR1 and CDR2: SGHRS and YFSETQ. V was clipped by 5 bases and J by 6 bases, with 12 bases between them. The CDR3 is made up of 13 amino acids. Then a second PCR, running about 6 to 11 cycles, was carried out with a sample-barcoded 5' primer and a J-beta primer mix. TCRdb passed the 5' RACE reads through MiXCR, listing each CDR3 protein once. The sample shows some 1.5 million distinct CDR3 sequences, about 28% of them seen only once. The V call is TRBV5-1, the J call TRBJ2-1; no clear D. Specimen: blood. This receptor was obtained from a woman aged 30 to 39 in good health. CDR3 sequence reads: CASRIALRNEQFF. The CDR3 bases are TGCGCCAGCAGAATAGCCCTCCGCAATGAGCAGTTCTTC.